The 24 T cell receptor beta chains given below trace back to one sample, sequenced in a study of T cells in Graves' hyperthyroidism and ophthalmopathy. Amplified regions were TCR beta CDR3 sequences from RNA transcripts. HTBI primers were used for first-round RT-PCR of the TCR CDR3. TCRdb reanalysed the multiplex PCR reads using MiXCR and keeps one entry per CDR3 protein. The sample records fewer than 500,000 distinct CDR3 sequences, under 15% being singletons. The sample was blood. The receptors were gathered from a man younger than 35 with Graves' ophthalmopathy.

Many counts were recorded for this clonotype. V is TRBV30 and J is TRBJ1-1; 7 positions match TRBD1. The V gene's germline CDR1 is GTSNPN and CDR2 SVGIG (reference sequence). The CDR3 spans 16 residues. J was trimmed by 0 bases and V by 4 bases; bases with no gene match: 11. CDR3 coding DNA: TGTGCCTGGATGGAGACAGGGCGTTTCATGAACACTGAAGCTTTCTTT. Its protein product is CAWMETGRFMNTEAFF.

The V call is TRBV19, the J call TRBJ1-5; tentatively, D is TRBD1 (6 bases). The CDR3 has 16 residues. Germline CDR1 reads LNHDA; CDR2 reads SQIVND (reference sequence). Trimming pared 0 bases from V and 3 bases from J, leaving 12 bases between. For the CDR3, the DNA is TGTGCCAGTAGTATAGAGCCAGGGGCTCTCAATCAGCCCCAGCATTTT. Residues: CASSIEPGALNQPQHF.

This clonotype has ten or more counts. V and J are TRBV15 and TRBJ2-4; D possibly corresponds to TRBD1 (6 bases). Germline lookup yields CDR1 LNHNV and CDR2 YYDKDF (reference sequence). V lost 2 bases to trimming and J lost 3 bases, with 17 bases between them. This CDR3 comprises 17 residues. CDR3 coding DNA: TGTGCCACCAGCAGATACTCCCCTGGGGGCAGCAAAAACATTCAGTACTTC. The encoded protein is CATSRYSPGGSKNIQYF.

This clonotype showed up many times. The chain uses TRBV10-3 and TRBJ1-1; D remains ambiguous. Germline V gene sequence: CDR1 ENHRY, CDR2 SYGVKD. The CDR3 consists of 16 residues. V was shortened by 3 bases and J by 3 bases, with 17 bases between the two germline ends. The CDR3 here is CAISEIPPATYTEAFF. CDR3 DNA: TGTGCCATCAGTGAAATCCCCCCAGCTACCTACACTGAAGCTTTCTTT.

There are many counts of this clonotype. This sequence joins TRBV3-1 and TRBJ2-7, with 7 bases aligning to TRBD1. CDR3 size: 15 residues. From germline, CDR1 is LGHDT and CDR2 YNNKEL (reference sequence). V gave up 1 base and J gave up 0 bases; unmatched junction bases: 3. In DNA form, the CDR3 reads TGTGCCAGCAGCCAAGTGACAGGGATCTCCTACGAGCAGTACTTC. Translation gives CASSQVTGISYEQYF.

This clonotype was observed many times. The genes are TRBV30 and TRBJ2-1, with D tentatively TRBD1 (6 bases). The germline V and J ends were trimmed by 6 bases and 7 bases, with 13 bases remaining between them. This CDR3 comprises 12 residues. Germline lookup yields CDR1 GTSNPN and CDR2 SVGIG (reference sequence). As DNA, the CDR3 is TGTGCCTGCACCCCAGGGGTAAATGAGCAGTTCTTC. Residues: CACTPGVNEQFF.

This clonotype was found many times. The chain is built from TRBV13 and TRBJ1-2, with a weak D call TRBD1 (6 bases). The CDR3 extends over 15 amino acids. CDR1 PRHDT and CDR2 FYEKMQ come from the germline V gene (reference sequence). With 4 bases removed from V and 3 bases from J, the gap between germline ends came to 15 bases. The chain's CDR3 is CASSSKGGGHYGYTF. The CDR3 DNA follows: TGTGCCAGCAGCTCAAAAGGGGGGGGGCACTATGGCTACACCTTC. The full variable domain, with the rest looked up from reference TRBV13 and TRBJ1-2, is AAGVIQSPRHLIKEKRETATLKCYPIPRHDTVYWYQQGPGQDPQFLISFYEKMQSDKGSIPDRFSAQQFSDYHSELNMSSLELGDSALYFCASSSKGGGHYGYTFGSGTRLTVV.

This sequence joins TRBV20-1 and TRBJ1-2; D is possibly TRBD1 (5 bases). V lost 3 bases and J lost 5, with 13 bases in between. Germline-derived CDR1 and CDR2 are DFQATT and SNEGSKA (reference sequence). The CDR3 runs 13 residues. CDR3 sequence reads: CSASYGTIYGYTF. As DNA, the CDR3 is TGCAGTGCTAGTTACGGGACCATTTATGGCTACACCTTC.

The CDR3 coding sequence is TGCAGTGCAAAGACAGCCTACAATGAGCAGTTCTTC. Its translation is CSAKTAYNEQFF. The chain uses TRBV20-1 and TRBJ2-1; maybe TRBD1 (5 bases). The V end lost 6 bases, the J end lost 2 bases, and 8 bases lay between the germline ends. From germline, CDR1 is DFQATT and CDR2 SNEGSKA (reference sequence). The CDR3 extends over 12 amino acids.

This clonotype was detected many times. The chain combines TRBV14 with TRBJ2-1; 8 bases line up with TRBD2. Germline V gene lookup returns CDR1 SGHDN and CDR2 FVKESK. The V segment lost 3 bases and the J segment 2 bases; nucleotides outside the gene matches: 9. The CDR3 is made up of 17 amino acids. The CDR3 region has the DNA TGTGCCAGCAGCCACAAGGTACCTAGCGGGCCCTACAATGAGCAGTTCTTC. It yields the protein CASSHKVPSGPYNEQFF.

At least ten counts were recorded for this clonotype. V gene TRBV2 combines with J gene TRBJ2-7, with 8 bases that match TRBD1. This CDR3 spans 13 amino acids. The germline CDR1 and CDR2 sequences are SNHLY and FYNNEI. The V segment lost 6 bases and the J segment 6 bases; nucleotides outside the gene matches: 7. The CDR3 DNA reads as TGTGCCAGCAGCACAGGACAGGGACTCGAGCAGTACTTC. It yields the protein CASSTGQGLEQYF.

This clonotype came up a few times. The chain links TRBV3-1 to TRBJ2-1; 9 nucleotides align to TRBD1. V trimming: 4 bases; J trimming: 14 bases; junction bases outside the gene matches: 18. This CDR3 is 16 amino acids long. CDR1 LGHDT and CDR2 YNNKEL come from the germline V gene (reference sequence). CDR3 coding DNA: TGTGCCAGCAGCCCACAAAAGGGGGGACAGGGATTTCGGAAGTTCTTC. It encodes CASSPQKGGQGFRKFF.

This clonotype was seen repeatedly, ten times or more. An end of the junction does not agree with germline; a read error may underlie this. This chain connects TRBV7-9 to TRBJ1-2; possible D gene TRBD1, 6 bases. There are 12 residues in the CDR3. Germline-derived CDR1 and CDR2 are SEHNR and FQNEAQ (reference sequence). CDR3 nucleotides: TGTGCCAGCAGTTTAGGGGGCTATGGCTACACCTTC. It is translated as CASSLGGYGYTF.

The chain joins TRBV15 to TRBJ2-7; perhaps TRBD2 as D (5 bases). CDR1 is LNHNV and CDR2 is YYDKDF in the germline V gene (reference sequence). The V end lost 3 bases, the J end lost 2 bases, and 8 bases lay between the germline ends. The CDR3 covers 13 residues. The DNA of the CDR3 is TGTGCCACCAGCAGCGGGATTGCCTACGAGCAGTACTTC. Residues: CATSSGIAYEQYF.

This clonotype appeared many times. The J gene is TRBJ1-2, the V gene TRBV20-1; D remains ambiguous. The CDR3 loop spans 12 amino acids. The V end was cut by 0 bases, the J end by 1 base, with 3 bases between. Per the germline V gene, CDR1 is DFQATT and CDR2 is SNEGSKA (reference sequence). The CDR3 nucleotides are TGCAGTGCTAGAGATGATAACTATGGCTACACCTTC. Protein product: CSARDDNYGYTF.

With regard to this clonotype: A clone one base away is much larger, so this may be a read error. V is TRBV6-6 and J is TRBJ2-7; D is unclear. The CDR3 consists of 15 residues. The V and J ends lost 0 bases and 3 bases respectively, with 12 bases between them. Germline V gene sequence: CDR1 MNHNY, CDR2 SVGAGI (reference sequence). The DNA of the CDR3 is TGTGCCAGCAGTTACTCGTGCAGCGACTTCTACGAGCAGTACTTC. Translation gives CASSYSCSDFYEQYF.

Turning to this clonotype: It is likely a read error, because the conserved phenylalanine at the end of the CDR3 is missing. V and J are TRBV5-1 and TRBJ2-3; D is uncertain. The CDR3 contains 12 residues. Germline lookup yields CDR1 SGHRS and CDR2 YFSETQ. The V gene lost 3 bases and the J gene lost 2 bases, with 4 bases spanning the gap. The CDR3 coding sequence is TGCGCCAGCAGCTCGCTCACAGATACGCAGTATCTT. Translation: CASSSLTDTQYL.

This clonotype was observed many times. The CDR3 here is CSSIPGASYNEQFF. The CDR3 DNA reads as TGCAGTTCAATTCCGGGGGCTTCCTACAATGAGCAGTTCTTC. V gene TRBV20-1 combines with J gene TRBJ2-1; the D call may be TRBD1 or TRBD2 (6 bases each). The CDR3 consists of 14 residues. Germline lookup yields CDR1 DFQATT and CDR2 SNEGSKA (reference sequence). V dropped 8 bases and J dropped 1 base, with 15 bases sitting between them.

There are many counts of this clonotype. V gene TRBV6-1 combines with J gene TRBJ1-2; the D gene is possibly TRBD1 (5 bases). The V gene lost 4 bases and the J gene lost 0 bases, with 12 bases spanning the gap. Germline lookup yields CDR1 MNHNS and CDR2 SASEGT. The length of the CDR3 is 15 residues. The CDR3 nucleotides read TGTGCCAGCAGTGGTCGGTGGGGGACTAACTATGGCTACACCTTC. Amino acid sequence: CASSGRWGTNYGYTF.

Many counts were recorded for this clonotype. The rearrangement uses TRBV29-1 and TRBJ2-7, with 7 nucleotides matching TRBD1. Per germline, CDR1 SQVTM and CDR2 ANQGSEA. V was pared by 3 bases and J by 0 bases, with 5 bases of the junction left unmatched. The CDR3 contains 14 residues. The CDR3 here is CSVEVPGGSYEQYF. The CDR3 DNA reads as TGCAGCGTTGAGGTTCCAGGGGGCTCCTACGAGCAGTACTTC.

Concerning this clonotype: A much larger clone is a single base away; this may be a read error. V is TRBV2 and J is TRBJ2-4; possibly TRBD1 or TRBD2 for D (6 bases each). The germline CDR1 and CDR2 sequences are SNHLY and FYNNEI. The CDR3 has 13 amino acids. DNA for the CDR3: TGTGTCGGGGGCTTTGGTCCCCAGGGTTTACAGTACTTC. Protein: CVGGFGPQGLQYF.

This clonotype was counted many times. The DNA for the CDR3 is TGCAGCGTTGACAGTGCGAACACCGGGGAGCTGTTTTTT. Its translation is CSVDSANTGELFF. V gene TRBV29-1 combines with J gene TRBJ2-2; D is uncertain. The CDR3 is made up of 13 amino acids. Germline loops: CDR1 SQVTM, CDR2 ANQGSEA. V dropped 3 bases and J dropped 0 bases, with 5 bases sitting between them.

Ten or more counts support this clonotype. V gene TRBV2 combines with J gene TRBJ1-1; no firm D call. The V gene lost 6 bases and the J gene lost 1 base, with 9 bases spanning the gap. This CDR3 is built from 13 residues. Germline V gene sequence: CDR1 SNHLY, CDR2 FYNNEI. CDR3 coding DNA: TGTGCCAGCAGGAAGACAAGGAACACTGAAGCTTTCTTT. As protein: CASRKTRNTEAFF. Full variable domain (remainder filled in from reference TRBV2 and TRBJ1-1): EPEVTQTPSHQVTQMGQEVILRCVPISNHLYFYWYRQILGQKVEFLVSFYNNEISEKSEIFDDQFSVERPDGSNFTLKIRSTKLEDSAMYFCASRKTRNTEAFFGQGTRLTVV.

This clonotype was counted ten times or more. The rearrangement links TRBV19 to TRBJ1-1, with TRBD1 matching 9 bases. The CDR3 has 14 residues. The V and J ends lost 5 bases and 4 bases, in that order; junction bases with no gene match: 5. CDR1 is LNHDA, CDR2 SQIVND, per germline (reference sequence). CDR3 amino acids: CASSVDRGGTEAFF. In nucleotides, the CDR3 is TGTGCCAGTAGTGTGGACAGGGGAGGCACTGAAGCTTTCTTT.